This section outlines one T cell receptor beta chain sequence together with its context. The CDR3 has 17 residues. The V end was cut by 5 bases, the J end by 1 base, with 15 bases between. Germline loops: CDR1 SEHNR, CDR2 FQNEAQ (reference sequence). These data are taken from a study of T cells after yellow fever vaccination. TCRdb re-derived calls from the 5' RACE reads in MiXCR, one entry per CDR3 protein. Of 500,000 to 650,000 distinct CDR3 sequences in the sample, about 17% were seen once. The chain couples TRBV7-9 to TRBJ2-6; D is unclear. This receptor was identified in a young man who received the YFV17D yellow fever vaccine. The sequencing here drew on PBMCs, taken about 5 days after the first yellow fever vaccination. The CDR3 region is CASSPSRHPSGANVLTF. In DNA form, the CDR3 reads TGTGCCAGCAGCCCCAGTAGACACCCTTCTGGGGCCAACGTCCTGACTTTC.